This TCR beta chain came from a study of cytomegalovirus exposure and HLA in healthy donors. Broader study findings: Most TCR sequences were rare, but some public TCRs occurred in many donors. Later analysis revealed greater clonal expansion in HLA-associated TCR beta chains than in equally common others. Trimming of TCR beta V- and J-genes showed a link, identified in a later analysis, to a missense DCLRE1C variant.

Remarks on this clone: No antigen is known for it.

Unrecorded immune exposure was likely among donors, who were nominally healthy when sampled. Germline V CDR1 and CDR2: SNHLY, FYNNEI. The germline V and J ends were trimmed by 6 bases and 3 bases, with 14 bases remaining between them. The CDR3 covers 14 residues. PCR employed 60 Vbeta and 13 Jbeta primers. TCRdb keeps only in-frame clones here, not all; method: immunoSEQ multiplex PCR. The table has 250,000 to 350,000 clones, about nine tenths seen once. The sequenced material came from PBMCs. The clonotype was recovered from a man aged 35-49 years in good health and CMV-seropositive. The J gene is TRBJ1-1, the V gene TRBV2; D gene unclear. The CDR3 loop reads CASSPAPGDTEAFF. The CDR3, as DNA: TGTGCCAGCAGCCCCGCCCCTGGAGACACTGAAGCTTTCTTT.